Listed below are T cell receptor beta chains from one sample, sequenced in a study of blood T cell repertoires in COVID-19. Some clones are missing from TCRdb's copy, which holds only in-frame ones; the method was immunoSEQ multiplex PCR. The sample lists 350,000 or so clones; approximately 92% were seen once. The sequenced sample was PBMCs or T cells enriched from blood (not recorded which). The receptors originated from a woman aged 25 to 39 who had recovered from COVID-19. Both conserved end residues are part of each CDR3. Each record gives: J gene, D gene, clone size, V gene, CDR3 protein, CDR3 DNA. The D gene is left open where the match is weak. Size is stated for part of the rows, as once, few or many counts, or as a class when the clone is expanded.

TRBJ2-2	.	.	TRBV2	CASSDRAFGELFF	TGTGCCAGCAGTGACAGGGCGTTCGGGGAGCTGTTTTTT
TRBJ1-1	TRBD1	.	TRBV30	CAWSVRGGMTEAFF	TGTGCCTGGAGTGTAAGAGGGGGCATGACTGAAGCTTTCTTT
TRBJ2-5	TRBD2	.	TRBV7-2	CASSLRLAGAGETQYF	TGTGCCAGCAGCTTACGCCTAGCGGGGGCTGGAGAGACCCAGTACTTC
TRBJ2-3	.	.	TRBV11-3	CASSPRRGDTQYF	TGTGCCAGCAGCCCAAGACGAGGAGATACGCAGTATTTT
TRBJ2-2	TRBD2	few	TRBV4-3	CASSQTSGANTGELFF	TGCGCCAGCAGCCAAACTAGCGGCGCGAACACCGGGGAGCTGTTTTTT
TRBJ1-2	TRBD1	once	TRBV5-1	CASSLQGAEGYTF	TGCGCCAGCAGCCTGCAGGGGGCGGAGGGCTACACCTTC
TRBJ2-7	.	.	TRBV7-2	CASSLDGGYYEQYF	TGTGCCAGCAGCTTAGACGGGGGTTACTACGAGCAGTACTTC
TRBJ1-1	TRBD1	.	TRBV10-1	CASKRENYRQGAEAFF	TGCGCCAGCAAAAGAGAGAACTATAGACAGGGGGCTGAAGCTTTCTTT
TRBJ1-2	.	.	TRBV7-2	CASSFETGRSGYTF	TGTGCCAGCAGCTTTGAAACAGGGAGAAGCGGCTACACCTTC
TRBJ1-3	.	.	TRBV30	CAWTRDSGNTIYF	TGTGCCTGGACGCGGGACTCTGGAAACACCATATATTTT
TRBJ2-3	TRBD2	.	TRBV28	CASSGRGGSSTDTQYF	TGTGCCAGCAGTGGGCGGGGGGGGTCTAGCACAGATACGCAGTATTTT
TRBJ2-7	.	.	TRBV9	CASSAQVDSYEQYF	TGTGCCAGCAGCGCCCAGGTAGACTCCTACGAGCAGTACTTC
TRBJ1-2	.	.	TRBV6-5	CASSYSNLGGYGYTF	TGTGCCAGCAGTTATTCGAACCTGGGGGGCTATGGCTACACCTTC
TRBJ2-3	TRBD1	.	TRBV5-1	CASSLTNDRGYTQYF	TGCGCCAGCAGCTTGACCAATGACAGGGGTTATACGCAGTATTTT
TRBJ1-5	.	.	TRBV2	CASGQYSNQPQHF	TGTGCCAGCGGACAGTATAGCAATCAGCCCCAGCATTTT
TRBJ2-5	.	.	TRBV5-1	CASSPGVAQETQYF	TGCGCCAGCAGCCCCGGGGTAGCCCAAGAGACCCAGTACTTC
TRBJ1-1	TRBD1	.	TRBV7-2	CASRQGINTEAFF	TGTGCCAGCAGACAGGGGATTAACACTGAAGCTTTCTTT
TRBJ2-5	.	.	TRBV5-4	CASRPTDWETQYF	TGTGCCAGCAGGCCGACTGACTGGGAGACCCAGTACTTC
TRBJ2-7	.	.	TRBV14	CASSPQGSGTANSYEQYF	TGTGCCAGCAGCCCCCAGGGGTCCGGGACGGCAAACTCCTACGAGCAGTACTTC
TRBJ2-7	TRBD2	.	TRBV9	CASSDGGSGNSYEQYF	TGTGCCAGCAGCGACGGAGGGAGCGGGAACTCCTACGAGCAGTACTTC
TRBJ1-5	TRBD1	.	TRBV2	CASRQGLSLPEAQHF	TGTGCCAGCAGACAGGGGCTATCGCTCCCTGAGGCCCAGCATTTT
TRBJ2-3	.	.	TRBV5-6	CASSFPEGADTQYF	TGTGCCAGCAGCTTTCCCGAAGGGGCAGATACGCAGTATTTT
TRBJ2-7	TRBD1	.	TRBV28	CASSDRDEQYF	TGTGCCAGCAGCGACAGGGACGAGCAGTACTTC
TRBJ1-1	TRBD1	.	TRBV4-1	CASSLGTANTEAFF	TGCGCCAGCAGCCTTGGGACAGCGAACACTGAAGCTTTCTTT
TRBJ2-2	.	.	TRBV18	CASSRGQGGTGELFF	TGTGCCAGCTCACGTGGGCAGGGTGGCACCGGGGAGCTGTTTTTT
TRBJ2-7	.	.	TRBV13	CASSLGRSEQYF	TGTGCCAGCAGCTTGGGGCGGTCGGAGCAGTACTTC
TRBJ2-7	TRBD2	.	TRBV28	CASSLGGVRPWEQYF	TGTGCCAGCAGTTTGGGGGGGGTTCGCCCCTGGGAGCAGTACTTC
TRBJ2-7	TRBD1	.	TRBV11-2	CASSSRTGTYEQYF	TGTGCCAGCAGCTCAAGGACAGGAACCTACGAGCAGTACTTC
TRBJ1-1	.	.	TRBV7-2	CASRPQWGDTEAFF	TGTGCCAGCAGACCCCAGTGGGGCGACACTGAAGCTTTCTTT
TRBJ1-1	.	.	TRBV18	CASSPPTGRRGDTEAFF	TGTGCCAGCTCACCACCGACGGGCCGTAGGGGTGACACTGAAGCTTTCTTT
TRBJ1-5	.	.	TRBV27	CASSLRPGQTPNQPQHF	TGTGCCAGCAGTCTACGACCGGGACAAACACCGAATCAGCCCCAGCATTTT
TRBJ2-5	TRBD2	.	TRBV27	CASARSSGSGETQYF	TGTGCCAGCGCGCGGAGTAGCGGGAGTGGAGAGACCCAGTACTTC
TRBJ2-3	TRBD2	.	TRBV19	CASSISGLAGGTSTDTQYF	TGTGCCAGTAGTATTTCCGGACTAGCGGGAGGGACTAGCACAGATACGCAGTATTTT
TRBJ1-3	TRBD1	once	TRBV18	CASSPEQGTGNTIYF	TGTGCCAGCTCACCGGAACAGGGGACGGGAAACACCATATATTTT
TRBJ1-1	.	.	TRBV5-1	CASSSLMNTEAFF	TGCGCCAGCAGCTCCCTAATGAACACTGAAGCTTTCTTT
TRBJ2-3	.	.	TRBV29-1	CSVEGAPDTQYF	TGCAGCGTTGAAGGGGCACCAGATACGCAGTATTTT
TRBJ2-7	TRBD1	.	TRBV5-1	CASSLPDRTSYEQYF	TGCGCCAGCAGCTTACCGGACAGGACTTCCTACGAGCAGTACTTC
TRBJ2-5	TRBD2	.	TRBV7-2	CASSPGGSGRETQYF	TGTGCCAGCAGCCCCGGGGGTAGCGGGAGAGAGACCCAGTACTTC
TRBJ1-1	.	.	TRBV6-5	CASSKRGGGDTEAFF	TGTGCCAGCAGTAAAAGAGGGGGAGGGGACACTGAAGCTTTCTTT
TRBJ2-7	TRBD2	.	TRBV28	CASSLLGGSGTYEQYF	TGTGCCAGCAGTTTGTTGGGCGGGAGCGGGACCTACGAGCAGTACTTC
TRBJ2-7	TRBD1	.	TRBV7-2	CASSARGTGQGGEQYF	TGTGCCAGCAGCGCGAGGGGTACGGGACAGGGTGGCGAGCAGTACTTC
TRBJ1-5	TRBD1	few	TRBV27	CASRRTGGNQPQHF	TGTGCCAGCAGGCGGACAGGAGGCAATCAGCCCCAGCATTTT
TRBJ1-3	.	.	TRBV10-3	CAISDRGAGNTIYF	TGTGCCATCAGTGATAGGGGTGCTGGAAACACCATATATTTT
TRBJ2-7	TRBD2	.	TRBV9	CASARTSGGEWEQYF	TGTGCCAGCGCCCGGACTAGCGGGGGAGAATGGGAGCAGTACTTC
TRBJ2-1	TRBD2	.	TRBV3-1/TRBV3-2	CASSGGLAGYNEQFF	TGTGCCAGCAGCGGGGGACTAGCGGGATACAATGAGCAGTTCTTC
TRBJ2-7	TRBD1	.	TRBV12-3/TRBV12-4	CASSWDRAYEQYF	TGTGCCAGCAGTTGGGACAGGGCCTACGAGCAGTACTTC
TRBJ1-2	.	.	TRBV25-1	CASTEAGARYGYTF	TGTGCCAGCACCGAGGCGGGGGCGCGGTATGGCTACACCTTC